This T cell receptor (beta chain) was captured by sequencing in a study of CD8 T cells in ankylosing spondylitis. MiXCR, applied by TCRdb to the 5' RACE reads, yields one record per CDR3 protein. The repertoire has some 270,000 distinct CDR3 sequences, about 30% of them found once; the top ten carry approximately 4.6%. The table lists this clonotype with a few counts. CDR3 length equals 15 residues. CDR1 and CDR2 (germline): SGHDT, YYEEEE. J lost 3 bases, V lost 4 bases, and 5 bases had no gene match. The chain links TRBV5-6 to TRBJ1-5, with TRBD1 identical over 9 bases. Sequenced input: blood, either unsorted or a sorted T cell fraction (not recorded which). This receptor was obtained from a male donor with ankylosing spondylitis or in good health (not recorded which). The CDR3 spells CASSEGQGYNQPQHF. DNA for the CDR3: TGTGCCAGCAGCGAGGGACAGGGATACAATCAGCCCCAGCATTTT.